The rows below give T cell receptor beta chains drawn from one sample of a study of PD-1 blockade in classical Hodgkin lymphoma. The protocol was immunoSEQ multiplex PCR, while the TCRdb copy is restricted to in-frame clones and leaves out a portion. This table has about 41,000 clones, 65% to 70% appearing once. The source material was peripheral blood mononuclear cells (PBMCs), sampled before the fourth cycle of nivolumab. These receptors came from a human donor with classical Hodgkin lymphoma. Each CDR3 is given with its conserved first and last residue. A D gene is named only where the DNA matches it firmly. Some rows mark clone size as missing; the rest say once, few, many or name a class of expanded clone.

>TRBV4-3|-|-|TRBJ2-7
TGCGCCAGCAGCCAAGTGACTGCGGCCGAGCAGTACTTC
CASSQVTAAEQYF
>TRBV6-5|TRBD1|many|TRBJ1-3
TGTGCCAGCAGTTGGAAGGGGGCGTCTGGAAACACCATATATTTT
CASSWKGASGNTIYF
>TRBV7-2|TRBD2|-|TRBJ2-5
TGTGCCAGCGGCCCGGGACTAGCAGTTTCAGAGACCCAGTACTTC
CASGPGLAVSETQYF
>TRBV27|TRBD1|-|TRBJ2-1
TGTGCCAGCAGTATTCGACAGGGGGCTGAGCAGTTCTTC
CASSIRQGAEQFF
>TRBV9|-|-|TRBJ2-7
TGTGCCAGCAGCCTAGAGGGGAGAGATTACGAGCAGTACTTC
CASSLEGRDYEQYF
>TRBV9|-|-|TRBJ2-3
TGTGCCAGCAGCGAGGGAACCCCCGGGCCAACACTCACAGATACGCAGTATTTT
CASSEGTPGPTLTDTQYF
>TRBV27|-|-|TRBJ2-7
TGTGCCAGCAGTGCATCAGGGAGAACCTACGAGCAGTACTTC
CASSASGRTYEQYF
>TRBV29-1|-|-|TRBJ2-7
TGCAGCGTTTGGTACTCCTACGAGCAGTACTTC
CSVWYSYEQYF
>TRBV5-1|-|few|TRBJ1-1
TGCGCCAGCAGCACTTTGGGACCTCTTAAGAACACTGAAGCTTTCTTT
CASSTLGPLKNTEAFF
>TRBV4-3|-|-|TRBJ1-1
TGCGCCAGCAGCCAAGACGTTGGGCAGAACACTGAAGCTTTCTTT
CASSQDVGQNTEAFF
>TRBV9|TRBD2|-|TRBJ2-5
TGTGCCAGCAGCCTCAGCGGGGACCGTGGAGAGACCCAGTACTTC
CASSLSGDRGETQYF
>TRBV7-2|-|-|TRBJ2-5
TGTGCCAGCAGCTTAGGGGCCAGAAGGCTGGAGACCCAGTACTTC
CASSLGARRLETQYF
>TRBV6-1|-|-|TRBJ1-6
TGTGCCAGCAGTGTAAAGGCGGGGGCTAATTCACCCCTCCACTTT
CASSVKAGANSPLHF
>TRBV14|-|-|TRBJ2-7
TGTGCCAGCAGCCAAGAGTCAGGTGGGCTTTACGAGCAGTACTTC
CASSQESGGLYEQYF
>TRBV19|-|-|TRBJ1-2
TGTGCCAGTAGTGGGAGGACAGAGGTATCAATGAGCTACACCTTC
CASSGRTEVSMSYTF
>TRBV5-1|TRBD1|once|TRBJ1-6
TGCGCCAGCAGCAGACTTACCGGACAGGGGGTGATTTCACCCCTCCACTTT
CASSRLTGQGVISPLHF
>TRBV2|-|-|TRBJ2-5
TGTGCCAGCAGTGCAGAGGGGGTCCAAGAGACCCAGTACTTC
CASSAEGVQETQYF
>TRBV7-2|TRBD1|-|TRBJ1-2
TGTGCCAGCAGCTCTAATTCGGGACAGGGCACCTATGGCTACACCTTC
CASSSNSGQGTYGYTF
>TRBV27|TRBD2|-|TRBJ2-3
TGTGCCAGCAGTTTGGGGACTAGCGTTGGCACAGATACGCAGTATTTT
CASSLGTSVGTDTQYF
>TRBV5-1|TRBD1|-|TRBJ1-2
TGCGCCAGCAGCCGGGGACAGACCTTCTATGGCTACACCTTC
CASSRGQTFYGYTF
>TRBV7-9|TRBD1|-|TRBJ1-2
TGTGCCAGCAGCTCCCCCGGAGGCAGGGGGCGAGGCTACACCTTC
CASSSPGGRGRGYTF
>TRBV30|-|-|TRBJ2-3
TGTGCCTGGAGTGTATTGAGATGGGGGAGCGAGGGCACAGATACGCAGTATTTT
CAWSVLRWGSEGTDTQYF
>TRBV4-2|-|few|TRBJ1-2
TGTGCCAGCAGCCGGGAAGGGCCAGAGGGATATGCTAACTATGGCTACACCTTC
CASSREGPEGYANYGYTF
>TRBV7-9|-|-|TRBJ1-6
TGTGCCAGCAACCGAGTCAGGGACAATTCACCCCTCCACTTT
CASNRVRDNSPLHF
>TRBV5-4|-|-|TRBJ2-1
TGTGCCAGCAGCTTGAGTGGGGGAGATGAGCAGTTCTTC
CASSLSGGDEQFF
>TRBV6-5|-|-|TRBJ2-7
TGTGCCAGCAGTGCAACGTCCTACGAGCAGTACTTC
CASSATSYEQYF
>TRBV7-6|TRBD1|-|TRBJ2-1
TGTGCCAGCAGCTTTTCGACCACCGGGACAGACAATGAGCAGTTCTTC
CASSFSTTGTDNEQFF
>TRBV23-1|TRBD1|-|TRBJ1-6
TGCGCCAGCGCCGGGACAGGGGACCCTATTTTCTATAATTCACCCCTCCACTTT
CASAGTGDPIFYNSPLHF
>TRBV4-2|TRBD1|-|TRBJ2-7
TGTGCCAGCAGCCAAGAGGGGACAGGGGTCTCCTACGAGCAGTACTTC
CASSQEGTGVSYEQYF
>TRBV9|-|-|TRBJ2-1
TGTGCCAGCAGCTTCACCGGGACTCATGAGCAGTTCTTC
CASSFTGTHEQFF
>TRBV7-8|TRBD2|-|TRBJ2-7
TGTGCCAGCGCCATCACGGGGGGGGGAGGCCTCTACTCCTACGAGCAGTACTTC
CASAITGGGGLYSYEQYF
>TRBV10-3|TRBD1|-|TRBJ2-1
TGTGCCATCCGCGCTGGGGACAGGGGGCAGTTCTTC
CAIRAGDRGQFF
>TRBV4-2|TRBD1|-|TRBJ2-1
TGTGCCAGCAGCCAGGACAGGCAGTCTGGAAGCTCCTACAATGAGCAGTTCTTC
CASSQDRQSGSSYNEQFF
>TRBV29-1|-|-|TRBJ2-5
TGCAGCGTTGAAGAGGGAGGAGGGGAGACCCAGTACTTC
CSVEEGGGETQYF
>TRBV6-5|-|few|TRBJ1-6
TGTGCCAGCAGAGAGACAGCTCGGGATTCACCCCTCCACTTT
CASRETARDSPLHF
>TRBV5-1|TRBD1|-|TRBJ1-4
TGCGCCAGCAGCGCACAGGGGAGTGCGACTAATGAAAAACTGTTTTTT
CASSAQGSATNEKLFF
>TRBV6-5|-|few|TRBJ2-7
TGTGCCAGCAGTTACGATGTCGGAGAGCAGTACTTC
CASSYDVGEQYF
>TRBV7-2|-|-|TRBJ2-5
TGTGCCAGCAGATACAGCCTCTGGGAAGAGACCCAGTACTTC
CASRYSLWEETQYF
>TRBV21-1|-|few|TRBJ2-2
TGTGCCAGCAGCAAAGGGGTCCTCTCCGCGAACACCGGGGAGCTGTTTTTT
CASSKGVLSANTGELFF
>TRBV14|TRBD1|-|TRBJ1-2
TGTGCCAGCAGCCAAGATCCTTCAGGACAGGCACAATATGGCTACACCTTC
CASSQDPSGQAQYGYTF
>TRBV6-1|-|-|TRBJ1-6
TGTGCCAGCAGTGACAGGGCCCGGCCAAGCCTCCACTTT
CASSDRARPSLHF
>TRBV5-1|-|-|TRBJ1-2
TGCGCCAGCACCCCCGCTGAGGGCTATGGCTACACCTTC
CASTPAEGYGYTF
>TRBV28|-|-|TRBJ2-7
TGTGCCAGCAGCCGACCCAGGGTGGCTGGAAACGAGCAGTACTTC
CASSRPRVAGNEQYF
>TRBV19|-|-|TRBJ2-1
TGTGCCAGCAGTCCGACACAGCGGGTCGGTTACAATGAGCAGTTCTTC
CASSPTQRVGYNEQFF
>TRBV11-2|-|-|TRBJ2-1
TGTGCCAGCAGCGACTATACCACCTACAATGAGCAGTTCTTC
CASSDYTTYNEQFF
>TRBV13|TRBD1|-|TRBJ2-3
TGTGCCAGCAGTTCAAAGGACAGGGGAGCAGATACGCAGTATTTT
CASSSKDRGADTQYF
>TRBV5-6|TRBD1|medium-sized|TRBJ2-7
TGTGCCAGCAGCTTGGACCTCAGGGGGCAGAACGAGCAGTACTTC
CASSLDLRGQNEQYF
>TRBV19|-|once|TRBJ2-1
TGTGCCAGTAGTATCGGCATATACAATGAGCAGTTCTTC
CASSIGIYNEQFF
>TRBV5-1|-|-|TRBJ1-6
TGCGCCAGCAGCTTGGCCTTCCCTTTATCGCCCCTCCACTTT
CASSLAFPLSPLHF
>TRBV6-1|-|few|TRBJ1-6
TGTGCCAGCAGTGAAGAAGTGGTAGGGGTGGATTCACCCCTCCACTTT
CASSEEVVGVDSPLHF
>TRBV5-6|-|-|TRBJ1-4
TGTGCCAGCAGCTTGGATGGCAGCCCAACTAATGAAAAACTGTTTTTT
CASSLDGSPTNEKLFF
>TRBV4-1|TRBD2|few|TRBJ2-1
TGCGCCAGCAGCCCCCAGACTAGCTACTCCTACAATGAGCAGTTCTTC
CASSPQTSYSYNEQFF
>TRBV9|-|-|TRBJ2-7
TGTGCCAGCAGCGCAGGAACAGAGGACCGAGAGCCCTACGAGCAGTACTTC
CASSAGTEDREPYEQYF
>TRBV5-1|-|-|TRBJ1-5
TGCGCCAGCAGCCTATACATGGCGGGTCAGCCCCAGCATTTT
CASSLYMAGQPQHF
>TRBV9|TRBD1|once|TRBJ1-6
TGTGCCAGCAGCGTAGACCTCGACAGGGCGGCACCCCTCCACTTT
CASSVDLDRAAPLHF
>TRBV5-1|-|-|TRBJ1-1
TGCGCCAGCAGCTTGGCCTACAACATGAACACTGAAGCTTTCTTT
CASSLAYNMNTEAFF
>TRBV18|-|-|TRBJ2-6
TGTGCCAGCGGTAACTCTGGGGCCAACGTCCTGACTTTC
CASGNSGANVLTF
>TRBV19|-|-|TRBJ2-3
TGTGCCAGTAGCCAGAATGCGCTCCAAGATACGCAGTATTTT
CASSQNALQDTQYF
>TRBV19|-|few|TRBJ1-1
TGTGCCAGTAGTTCTGGCCTGAAGGGACGGGAGAACACTGAAGCTTTCTTT
CASSSGLKGRENTEAFF
>TRBV13|-|-|TRBJ2-5
TGTGCCAGCAGCTTAGCTGAGACCCAGTACTTC
CASSLAETQYF